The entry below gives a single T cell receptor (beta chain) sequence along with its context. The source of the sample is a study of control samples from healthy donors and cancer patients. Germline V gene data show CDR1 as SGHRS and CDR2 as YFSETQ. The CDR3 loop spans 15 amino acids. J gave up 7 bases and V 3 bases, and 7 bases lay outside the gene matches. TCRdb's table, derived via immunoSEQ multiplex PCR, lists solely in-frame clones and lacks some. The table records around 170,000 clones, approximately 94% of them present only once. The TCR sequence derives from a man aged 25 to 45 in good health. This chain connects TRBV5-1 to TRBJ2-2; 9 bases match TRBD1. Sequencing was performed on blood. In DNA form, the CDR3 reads TGCGCCAGCAGCTCCACGGGACAGGGACACGGGGAGCTGTTTTTT. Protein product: CASSSTGQGHGELFF.